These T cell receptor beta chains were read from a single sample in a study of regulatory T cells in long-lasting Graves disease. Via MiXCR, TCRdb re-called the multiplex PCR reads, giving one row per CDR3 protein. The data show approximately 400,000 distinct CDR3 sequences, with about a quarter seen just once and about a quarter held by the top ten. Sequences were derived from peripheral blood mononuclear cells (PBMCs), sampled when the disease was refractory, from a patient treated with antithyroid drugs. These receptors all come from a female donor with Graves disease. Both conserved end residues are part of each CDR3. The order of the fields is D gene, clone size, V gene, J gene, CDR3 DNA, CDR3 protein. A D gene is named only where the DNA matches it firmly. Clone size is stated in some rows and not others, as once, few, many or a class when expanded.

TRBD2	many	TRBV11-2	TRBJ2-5	TGTGCCAGCAGCTTGAGGCTAGCGGGAGATTCAGAGACCCAGTACTTC	CASSLRLAGDSETQYF
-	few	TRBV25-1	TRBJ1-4	TGTGCCAGCAGTGAATCTAATTTTCGAAGCGGTGAAAAACTGTTTTTT	CASSESNFRSGEKLFF
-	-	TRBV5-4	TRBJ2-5	TGTGCCAGCAGCTTTCAGACAGGGCCGGGGGAAGAGACCCAGTACTTC	CASSFQTGPGEETQYF
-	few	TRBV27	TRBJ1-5	TGTGCCAGCAGTTTAGCAGGAGGGACCCTCACCCAGCCCCAGCATTTT	CASSLAGGTLTQPQHF
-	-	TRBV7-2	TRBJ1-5	TGTGCCAGCAGCTTATCCGCAGGGGATAGCAATCAGCCCCAGCATTTT	CASSLSAGDSNQPQHF
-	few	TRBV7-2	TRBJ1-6	TGTGCCAGCAGCTTAGCGTCTGGGAGTATGAATTCACCCCTCCACTTT	CASSLASGSMNSPLHF
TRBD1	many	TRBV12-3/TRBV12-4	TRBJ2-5	TGTGCCAGCAGCATACAGGGGGCCCTACGAGAGACCCAGTACTTC	CASSIQGALRETQYF
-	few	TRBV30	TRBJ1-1	TGTGCCTGGAGTGCGGACGCTGGGACTGAAGCTTTCTTT	CAWSADAGTEAFF
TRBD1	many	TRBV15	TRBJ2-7	TGTGCCACCAGCAGAGATGGGACAGAGCTCTACGAGCAGTACTTC	CATSRDGTELYEQYF
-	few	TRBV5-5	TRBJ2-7	TGTGCCAGCAGCTTGATCCGCCGCTTAGGAGCGAACTACGAGCAGTACTTC	CASSLIRRLGANYEQYF
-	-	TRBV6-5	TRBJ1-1	TGTGCCAGCAGTTACTCCTCCAAATTTGTAGCTCAAGCTTTCTTT	CASSYSSKFVAQAFF
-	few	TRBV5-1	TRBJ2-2	TGCGCCAGCAGCAGCTCCGTAGTATCGCGGGGTACCGGGGAGCTGTTTTTT	CASSSSVVSRGTGELFF